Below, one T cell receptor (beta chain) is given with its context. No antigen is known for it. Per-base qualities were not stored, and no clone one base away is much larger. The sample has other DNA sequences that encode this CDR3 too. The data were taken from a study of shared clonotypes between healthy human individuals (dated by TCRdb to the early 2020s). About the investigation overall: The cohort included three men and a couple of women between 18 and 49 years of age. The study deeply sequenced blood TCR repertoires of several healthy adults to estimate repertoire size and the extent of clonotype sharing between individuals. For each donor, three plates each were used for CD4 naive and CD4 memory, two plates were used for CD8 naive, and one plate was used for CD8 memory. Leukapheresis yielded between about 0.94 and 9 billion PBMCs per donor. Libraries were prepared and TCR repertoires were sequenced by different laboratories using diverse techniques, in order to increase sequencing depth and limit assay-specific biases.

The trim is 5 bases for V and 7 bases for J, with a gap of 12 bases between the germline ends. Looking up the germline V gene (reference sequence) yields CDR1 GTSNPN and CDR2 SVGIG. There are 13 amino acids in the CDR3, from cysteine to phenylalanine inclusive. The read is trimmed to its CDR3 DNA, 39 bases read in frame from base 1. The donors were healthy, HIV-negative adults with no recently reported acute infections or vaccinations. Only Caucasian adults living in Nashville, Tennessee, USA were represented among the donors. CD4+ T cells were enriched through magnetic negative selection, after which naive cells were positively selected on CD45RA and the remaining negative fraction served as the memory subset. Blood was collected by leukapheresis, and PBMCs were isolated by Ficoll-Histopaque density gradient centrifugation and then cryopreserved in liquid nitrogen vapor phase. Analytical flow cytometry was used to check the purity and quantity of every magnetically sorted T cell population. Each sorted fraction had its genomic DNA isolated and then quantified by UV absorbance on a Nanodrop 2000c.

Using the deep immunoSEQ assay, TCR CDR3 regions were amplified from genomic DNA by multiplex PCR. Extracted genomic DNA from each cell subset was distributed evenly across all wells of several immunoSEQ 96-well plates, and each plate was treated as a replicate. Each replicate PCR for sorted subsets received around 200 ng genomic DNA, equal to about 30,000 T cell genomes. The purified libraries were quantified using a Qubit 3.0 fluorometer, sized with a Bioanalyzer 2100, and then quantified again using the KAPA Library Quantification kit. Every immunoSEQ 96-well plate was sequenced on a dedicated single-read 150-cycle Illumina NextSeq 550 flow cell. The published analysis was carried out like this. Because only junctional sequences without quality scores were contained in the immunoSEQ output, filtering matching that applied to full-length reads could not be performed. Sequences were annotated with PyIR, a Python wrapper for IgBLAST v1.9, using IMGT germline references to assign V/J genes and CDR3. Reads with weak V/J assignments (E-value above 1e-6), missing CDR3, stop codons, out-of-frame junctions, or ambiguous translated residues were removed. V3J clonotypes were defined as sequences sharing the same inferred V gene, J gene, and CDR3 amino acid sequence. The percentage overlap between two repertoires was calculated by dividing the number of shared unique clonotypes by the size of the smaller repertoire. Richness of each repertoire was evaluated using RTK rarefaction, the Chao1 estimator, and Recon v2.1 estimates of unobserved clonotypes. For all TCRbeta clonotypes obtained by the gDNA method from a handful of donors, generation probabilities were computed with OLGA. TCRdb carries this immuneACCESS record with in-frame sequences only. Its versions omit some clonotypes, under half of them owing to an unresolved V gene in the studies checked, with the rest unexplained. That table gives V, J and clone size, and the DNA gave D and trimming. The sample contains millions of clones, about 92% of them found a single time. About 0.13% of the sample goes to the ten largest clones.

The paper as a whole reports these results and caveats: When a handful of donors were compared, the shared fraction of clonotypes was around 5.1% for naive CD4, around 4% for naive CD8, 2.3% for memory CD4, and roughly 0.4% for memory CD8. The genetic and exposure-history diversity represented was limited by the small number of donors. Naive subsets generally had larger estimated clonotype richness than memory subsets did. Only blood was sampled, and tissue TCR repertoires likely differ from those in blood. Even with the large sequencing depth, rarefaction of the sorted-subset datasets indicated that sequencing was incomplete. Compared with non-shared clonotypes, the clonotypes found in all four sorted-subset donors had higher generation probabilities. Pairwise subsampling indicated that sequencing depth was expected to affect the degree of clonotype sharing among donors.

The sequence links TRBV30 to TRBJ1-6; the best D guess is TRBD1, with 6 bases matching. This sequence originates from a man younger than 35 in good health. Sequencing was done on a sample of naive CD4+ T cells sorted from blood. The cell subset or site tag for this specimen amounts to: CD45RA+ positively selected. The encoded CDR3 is CAWADRTNSPLHF. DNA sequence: TGTGCCTGGGCCGACAGGACAAATTCACCCCTCCACTTT.